This T cell receptor (beta chain) came from a study of blood T cell repertoires in COVID-19. TCRdb keeps only in-frame clones here, not all; method: immunoSEQ multiplex PCR. The table includes some 180,000 clones, about 88% detected once. This clone was found a few times. Trimming took 2 bases from V and 9 from J, leaving 14 bases between them. The germline V gene has CDR1 SGHDN and CDR2 FVKESK. The CDR3 loop spans 15 amino acids. The chain combines TRBV14 with TRBJ1-6, with D possibly being TRBD1 (5 bases). This TCR derives from a man in his fifties with COVID-19, enrolled during active disease. The sequencing input was peripheral blood. In DNA form, the CDR3 reads TGTGCCAGCAGCCAACTAGGGGCAGGTAGTTCACCCCTCCACTTT. This gives the protein CASSQLGAGSSPLHF.